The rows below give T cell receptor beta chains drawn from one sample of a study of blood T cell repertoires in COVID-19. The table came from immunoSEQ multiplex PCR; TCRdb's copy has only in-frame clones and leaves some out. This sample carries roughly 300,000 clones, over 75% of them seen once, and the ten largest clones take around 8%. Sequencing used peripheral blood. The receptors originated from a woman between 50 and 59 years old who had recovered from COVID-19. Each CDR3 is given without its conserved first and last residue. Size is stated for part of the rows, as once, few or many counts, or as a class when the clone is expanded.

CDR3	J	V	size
SVEKGAGYT	TRBJ1-2	TRBV29-1	NA
ASSGGTGRTEAF	TRBJ1-1	TRBV5-5	once
SASEDRGRVEKLF	TRBJ1-4	TRBV20-1	NA
ASRWRGKGTQH	TRBJ1-5	TRBV28	NA
ASGNTGRNNSPLH	TRBJ1-6	TRBV10-1	few
ASSWSISYEQY	TRBJ2-7	TRBV28	NA
ASSLVPGQLEETQY	TRBJ2-5	TRBV27	NA
ASSLGQGRRTGELF	TRBJ2-2	TRBV5-5	NA
AIRPGQGTYGYT	TRBJ1-2	TRBV10-3	NA
ASSQGQPYGYT	TRBJ1-2	TRBV14	NA
ASSYSGGVGTEAF	TRBJ1-1	TRBV6-5	NA
ASSIVGRVNPGANVLT	TRBJ2-6	TRBV19	NA
ATSTSRASYEQY	TRBJ2-7	TRBV24-1	once
ASSPRDIGLATQY	TRBJ2-3	TRBV5-1	NA
ASSPVSGNEQF	TRBJ2-1	TRBV6-5	NA
ASSPGVAGNQETQY	TRBJ2-5	TRBV5-5	NA
ASSTQTGAGYT	TRBJ1-2	TRBV5-4	NA
ASSFLVSGANVLT	TRBJ2-6	TRBV5-6	NA
ASSSDRGGYTEAF	TRBJ1-1	TRBV5-6	NA
ASSPIGGGAF	TRBJ1-1	TRBV18	NA
ASSDGTGTGQPQH	TRBJ1-5	TRBV19	few
ASSLDGRSSYEQY	TRBJ2-7	TRBV7-3	few
ASSLGSGTYEQY	TRBJ2-7	TRBV3-1/TRBV3-2	NA
ASSFDRTGETQY	TRBJ2-5	TRBV10-1	NA
ASSGTGYSTDTQY	TRBJ2-3	TRBV9	NA